Listed below are T cell receptor beta chains from one sample, sequenced in a study of CD8 T cells in ankylosing spondylitis. TCRdb reprocessed the 5' RACE reads via MiXCR and lists one record per CDR3 protein. The table includes about 540,000 distinct CDR3 sequences, about an eighth detected once. Material: blood, either unsorted or a sorted T cell fraction (not recorded which). These receptors came from a male donor with ankylosing spondylitis. Each CDR3 is given with its conserved first and last residue. Each record gives: V gene, CDR3 length, J gene, D gene, clone size, CDR3 protein, CDR3 DNA. The D gene is left open where the match is weak. Expanded clones are given a class, and other clones once, few, many or no size at all.

>TRBV30|11|TRBJ2-5|-|-
CAGDKFEAQYF
TGTGCCGGTGACAAGTTCGAGGCCCAGTACTTC
>TRBV14|20|TRBJ2-7|TRBD2|once
CASSQVPKGLSSGSRNEQYF
TGTGCCAGCAGCCAAGTCCCTAAAGGACTCTCTAGCGGGAGTAGGAACGAGCAGTACTTC
>TRBV11-1|14|TRBJ2-1|TRBD2|-
CASSWGTSGNEQFF
TGTGCCAGCAGCTGGGGAACTAGCGGCAATGAGCAGTTCTTC
>TRBV7-2|15|TRBJ1-4|TRBD1|-
CASSFTGDSNEKLFF
TGTGCCAGCAGCTTTACAGGGGACTCTAATGAAAAACTGTTTTTT
>TRBV29-1|11|TRBJ2-1|-|few
CSVAVRGEQFF
TGCAGCGTTGCTGTTAGGGGTGAGCAGTTCTTC
>TRBV3-1|16|TRBJ2-7|TRBD1|-
CASSGRDRIMPYEQYF
TGTGCCAGCAGCGGAAGGGACAGAATCATGCCCTACGAGCAGTACTTC
>TRBV12-3/TRBV12-4|15|TRBJ2-5|TRBD2|many
CASSLTRGGVETQYF
TGTGCCAGCAGTTTAACCCGGGGGGGAGTAGAGACCCAGTACTTC
>TRBV5-5|15|TRBJ1-2|-|many
CASSWGGGMNYGYTF
TGTGCCAGCAGCTGGGGTGGAGGGATGAACTATGGCTACACCTTC
>TRBV4-1|13|TRBJ2-3|-|-
CASSRPGSDTQYF
TGCGCCAGCAGCCGGCCGGGGTCAGATACGCAGTATTTT
>TRBV15|15|TRBJ1-5|-|few
CATSRAGLTNQPQHF
TGTGCCACCAGCAGAGCGGGACTGACCAATCAGCCCCAGCATTTT
>TRBV11-3|13|TRBJ1-3|-|many
CASSGGSGNTIYF
TGTGCCAGCAGCGGGGGCTCTGGAAACACCATATATTTT
>TRBV6-2/TRBV6-3|21|TRBJ2-1|TRBD1|once
CASSLLDRGREPFNSYNEQFF
TGTGCCAGCAGTCTCCTGGACAGGGGGCGCGAGCCATTTAACTCCTACAATGAGCAGTTCTTC
>TRBV20-1|13|TRBJ2-2|-|-
CSASPKRSGELFF
TGCAGTGCTAGTCCAAAGCGTAGCGGGGAGCTGTTTTTT
>TRBV5-1|14|TRBJ2-5|TRBD1|-
CASSPGTGEETQYF
TGCGCCAGCAGCCCCGGGACAGGAGAAGAGACCCAGTACTTC
>TRBV24-1|13|TRBJ2-7|-|many
CATEDGITYEQYF
TGTGCCACGGAGGATGGCATCACCTACGAGCAGTACTTC
>TRBV12-3/TRBV12-4|18|TRBJ2-1|TRBD1|few
CASSLKTGGVILYNEQFF
TGTGCCAGCAGTTTGAAAACAGGGGGCGTGATTTTATACAATGAGCAGTTCTTC
>TRBV7-9|12|TRBJ2-1|-|many
CASSPDFNEQFF
TGTGCCAGCAGCCCCGACTTCAATGAGCAGTTCTTC
>TRBV27|14|TRBJ2-2|-|many
CASSLREYTGELFF
TGTGCCAGCAGTTTACGGGAGTACACCGGGGAGCTGTTTTTT
>TRBV7-9|13|TRBJ1-2|-|few
CASSAIGAGGYTF
TGTGCCAGCAGCGCGATTGGGGCCGGTGGCTACACCTTC
>TRBV7-9|16|TRBJ2-1|TRBD1|-
CASSLAATGSSGEQFF
TGTGCCAGCAGCTTAGCGGCGACAGGGTCATCGGGTGAGCAGTTCTTC